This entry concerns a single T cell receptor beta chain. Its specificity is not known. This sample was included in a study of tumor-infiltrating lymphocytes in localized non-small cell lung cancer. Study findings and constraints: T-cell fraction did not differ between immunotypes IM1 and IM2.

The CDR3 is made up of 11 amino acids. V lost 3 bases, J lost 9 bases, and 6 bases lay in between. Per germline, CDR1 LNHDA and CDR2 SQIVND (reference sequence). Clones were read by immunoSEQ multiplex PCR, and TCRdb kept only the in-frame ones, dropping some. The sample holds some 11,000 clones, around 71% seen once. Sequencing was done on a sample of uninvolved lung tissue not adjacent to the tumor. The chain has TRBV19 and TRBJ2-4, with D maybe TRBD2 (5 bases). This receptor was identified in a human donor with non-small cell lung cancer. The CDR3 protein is CASSIGVIQYF. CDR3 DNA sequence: TGTGCCAGTAGTATCGGGGTCATTCAGTACTTC.